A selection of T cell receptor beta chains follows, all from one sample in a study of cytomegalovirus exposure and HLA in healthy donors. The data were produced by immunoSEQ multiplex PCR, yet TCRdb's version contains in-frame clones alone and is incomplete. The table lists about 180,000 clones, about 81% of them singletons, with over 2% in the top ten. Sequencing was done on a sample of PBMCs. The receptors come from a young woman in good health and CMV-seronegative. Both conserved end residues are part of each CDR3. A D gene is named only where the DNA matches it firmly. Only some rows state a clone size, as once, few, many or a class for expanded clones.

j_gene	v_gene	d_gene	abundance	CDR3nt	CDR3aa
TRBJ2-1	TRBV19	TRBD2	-	TGTGCCAGTAGTATCGGGATAGCGGGACCATCCTACAATGAGCAGTTCTTC	CASSIGIAGPSYNEQFF
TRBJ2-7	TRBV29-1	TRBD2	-	TGCAGCGTTGGTGGTCTAGCGGGAGTATTCTCCTACGAGCAGTACTTC	CSVGGLAGVFSYEQYF
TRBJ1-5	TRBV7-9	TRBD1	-	TGTTCCAGCAGCTTAGGGGACAGCGGCTTTGGCAATCAGCCCCAGCATTTT	CSSSLGDSGFGNQPQHF
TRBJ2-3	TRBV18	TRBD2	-	TGTGCCAACTCACCCGGGACTAGCGGGAGCATCACAGATACGCAGTATTTT	CANSPGTSGSITDTQYF
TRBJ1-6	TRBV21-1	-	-	TGTGCCAGCAGCAAAGCGGAGTCATACGGGAGTTCACCCCTCCACTTT	CASSKAESYGSSPLHF
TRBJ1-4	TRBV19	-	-	TGTGCCAGCAAGAGGTCGGCAACTAATGAAAAACTGTTTTTT	CASKRSATNEKLFF
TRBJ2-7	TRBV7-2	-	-	TGTGCCAGCATAGGGGGGGCGGCCTACGAGCAGTACTTC	CASIGGAAYEQYF
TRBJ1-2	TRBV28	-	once	TGTGCCAGCAGTTTACAGGGCAGGGTCATCACCTTC	CASSLQGRVITF
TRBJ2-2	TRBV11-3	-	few	TGTGCCAGCAGCTTAGACGGGACTTCCGGGGAGCTGTTTTTT	CASSLDGTSGELFF
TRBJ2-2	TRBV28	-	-	TGTGCCAGCAGCAATACTATTCTGAACACCGGGGAGCTGTTTTTT	CASSNTILNTGELFF
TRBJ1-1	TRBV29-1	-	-	TGCAGCGTTGGGAGAAGTGACCCCTACACTGAAGCTTTCTTT	CSVGRSDPYTEAFF
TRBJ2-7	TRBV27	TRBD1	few	TGTGCCAGCGCCCGGGACAGGGTCTACGAGCAGTACTTC	CASARDRVYEQYF
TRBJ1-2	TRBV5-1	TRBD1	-	TGCGCCAGCAGCTTACAGGGGAATGGCTACACCTTC	CASSLQGNGYTF
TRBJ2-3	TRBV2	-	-	TGTGCCAGCAGTGCGGGTCTAGCCCACATCACAGATACGCAGTATTTT	CASSAGLAHITDTQYF
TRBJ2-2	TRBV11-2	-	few	TGTGCCAGCAGCTTAGATATACAGGGAACTCCCGGGGAGCTGTTTTTT	CASSLDIQGTPGELFF
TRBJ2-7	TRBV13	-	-	TGTGCCAGCAGCCGGAACGACATTCTCTACGAGCAGTACTTC	CASSRNDILYEQYF
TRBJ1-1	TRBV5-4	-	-	TGTGCCAGCAGCTTCAAGTTAGTAGGGAGGAACACTGAAGCTTTCTTT	CASSFKLVGRNTEAFF
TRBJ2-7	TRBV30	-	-	TGTGCCTGGGGGCACTCCTACGAGCAGTACTTC	CAWGHSYEQYF
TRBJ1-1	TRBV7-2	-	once	TGTGCCAGCAGCTTAAGGACAGCTAACACTGAAGCTTTCTTT	CASSLRTANTEAFF
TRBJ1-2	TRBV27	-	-	TGTGCCAGCAGCTTCCGACATTCTCGAGATGGCTACACCTTC	CASSFRHSRDGYTF
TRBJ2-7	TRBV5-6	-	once	TGTGCCAGCAGCTTGTGGGGCCTGAGCTCCTACGAGCAGTACTTC	CASSLWGLSSYEQYF
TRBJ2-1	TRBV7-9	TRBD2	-	TGTGCCAGCAGCTCAACTAGCGGTTCCTACAATGAGCAGTTCTTC	CASSSTSGSYNEQFF
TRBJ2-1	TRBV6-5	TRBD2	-	TGTGCCAGCAGTTCGGCCGGGACTATCAATTACAATGAGCAGTTCTTC	CASSSAGTINYNEQFF
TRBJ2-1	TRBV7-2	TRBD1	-	TGTGCCAGCAGCTTATACGGGACAGGGGATAAGTTCGAGCAGTTCTTC	CASSLYGTGDKFEQFF
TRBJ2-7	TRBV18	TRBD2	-	TGTGCCAGCTCACCTACAGGGTTTTCAGCGGGAGTTACCCACGAGCAGTACTTC	CASSPTGFSAGVTHEQYF
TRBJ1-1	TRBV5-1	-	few	TGCGCCAGCAGCTTGGCGGGAGGGGATGAAGCTTTCTTT	CASSLAGGDEAFF
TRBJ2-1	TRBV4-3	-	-	TGCGCCAGCAGCCAAGATCGCGTTGCCTACAATGAGCAGTTCTTC	CASSQDRVAYNEQFF
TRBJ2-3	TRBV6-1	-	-	TGTGCCAGCAGTGAAACCTGGGGTAGCGGAGATACGCAGTATTTT	CASSETWGSGDTQYF
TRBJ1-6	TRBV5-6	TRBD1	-	TGTGCCAGCAGCTATTCGACAGGGGCAGGTTCACCCCTCCACTTT	CASSYSTGAGSPLHF
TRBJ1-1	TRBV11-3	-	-	TGTGCCAGCAGCGGCGACAGAGATAACACTGAAGCTTTCTTT	CASSGDRDNTEAFF
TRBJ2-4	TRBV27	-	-	TGTGCCAGCAGTTTATCAGTGGGAGCCGAAAACATTCAGTACTTC	CASSLSVGAENIQYF
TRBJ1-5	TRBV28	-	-	TGTGCCAGCAGTTTATTAGGCAGGGGCCGCAATCAGCCCCAGCATTTT	CASSLLGRGRNQPQHF
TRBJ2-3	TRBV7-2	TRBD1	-	TGTGCCAGCAGCCTGGGACAGGGAGGGGGCACAGATACGCAGTATTTT	CASSLGQGGGTDTQYF
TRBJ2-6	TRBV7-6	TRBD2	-	TGTGCCAGCAGCTTAGATCTAGCGGGGGGATCTGGGGCCAACGTCCTGACTTTC	CASSLDLAGGSGANVLTF
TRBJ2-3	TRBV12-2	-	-	TGTGCAAGTCGCTCCGGGACTAGCGGGGGGATCCGCACAGATACGCAGTATTTT	CASRSGTSGGIRTDTQYF
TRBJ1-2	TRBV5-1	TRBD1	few	TGCGCCAGCAGCTCATACAGGGGGCGGGATGGCTACACCTTC	CASSSYRGRDGYTF
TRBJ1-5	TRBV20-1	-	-	TGCAGTGCTGGCAAGGGGAAGCATTTT	CSAGKGKHF